Shown below are 4 T cell receptor beta chains from a single sample sequenced in a study of blood T cell repertoires in COVID-19. Profiled with immunoSEQ multiplex PCR; TCRdb holds only in-frame clones, not every one. This table holds about 300,000 clones, 70% to 90% found once. The material sequenced was peripheral blood. All receptors come from a woman aged 25 to 45 with COVID-19, enrolled during active disease.

Note on this clone: Other DNA variants within this sample encode the same CDR3. V usage is TRBV19 and J usage is TRBJ1-5, with a tentative D call TRBD1 (5 bases). In germline, CDR1 is LNHDA, CDR2 SQIVND (reference sequence). Trimming cost V 0 bases and J 7 bases, with 7 bases left between them. This CDR3 has 13 residues. In nucleotides, the CDR3 is TGTGCCAGTAGTATAGATCGGGGGCAGCCCCAGCATTTT. It specifies CASSIDRGQPQHF.

This sequence joins TRBV3-1 (or the pseudogene TRBV3-2) and TRBJ1-1, with a possible D match to TRBD1 (5 bases). This CDR3 region has 16 residues. Germline V gene sequence: CDR1 LGHDT, CDR2 YNNKEL (reference sequence). V was clipped by 5 bases and J by 2 bases, with 18 bases between them. CDR3 sequence reads: CASSDNGRGPNTEAFF. Here the CDR3 DNA reads TGTGCCAGCAGCGATAACGGGAGGGGCCCAAACACTGAAGCTTTCTTT.

The chain uses TRBV5-1 and TRBJ1-1, with 7 bases lining up with TRBD1. V lost 3 bases, J lost 4 bases, and 6 bases stayed unmatched. There are 14 residues in the CDR3. CDR1 and CDR2 (germline): SGHRS, YFSETQ. The CDR3 DNA is TGCGCCAGCAGCTCACAGGGGTCGGCCACTGAAGCTTTCTTT. Encoded protein: CASSSQGSATEAFF.

The gene calls are TRBV7-2 and TRBJ2-3; 8 nucleotides match TRBD1. Germline CDR1 SGHTA, CDR2 FQGNSA. This CDR3 is built from 13 residues. V trimming: 5 bases; J trimming: 4 bases; junction bases outside the gene matches: 2. CDR3 amino acids: CASSGQGADTQYF. CDR3 in DNA: TGTGCCAGCAGCGGACAGGGCGCAGATACGCAGTATTTT. The full variable domain, completed using reference TRBV7-2 and TRBJ2-3, is GAGVSQSPSNKVTEKGKDVELRCDPISGHTALYWYRQSLGQGLEFLIYFQGNSAPDKSGLPSDRFSAERTGGSVSTLTIQRTQQEDSAVYLCASSGQGADTQYFGPGTRLTVL.